Below, 11 T cell receptor beta chains from the same sample are listed, as sequenced in a study of shared clonotypes between healthy human individuals. Sequencing used immunoSEQ multiplex PCR; TCRdb keeps in-frame clones, though not all of them. The repertoire holds around 2.1 million clones, with around 95% as singletons. The specimen sequenced was naive CD4+ T cells sorted from blood. Noted subset: CD45RA+ positively selected. These receptors were taken from a man between 18 and 35 years old in good health.

This clone showed up just once. The chain links TRBV2 to TRBJ2-1; 14 positions match TRBD2. V trimming: 4 bases; J trimming: 7 bases; junction bases outside the gene matches: 9. Germline CDR1 and CDR2: SNHLY and FYNNEI. CDR3 size: 17 residues. The CDR3 DNA follows: TGTGCCAGCAGTGCGCCAGGGACTAGCGGGGGTTCGAATGAGCAGTTCTTC. It specifies CASSAPGTSGGSNEQFF.

The genes are TRBV7-6 and TRBJ2-5; TRBD1 matches 9 bases. V shed 7 bases, J shed 4 bases, and the junction held 4 bases outside the gene matches. From germline, CDR1 is SGHVS and CDR2 FNYEAQ. The CDR3 consists of 13 residues. CDR3 in DNA: TGTGCCAGCAAAGCGGGACAGGGAGAGACCCAGTACTTC. It encodes CASKAGQGETQYF.

This rearrangement joins TRBV5-1 to TRBJ2-6; tentative D call: TRBD1 (5 bases). Trimming left V 3 bases short and J 4 bases short, with 11 bases between. The germline V gene encodes CDR1 SGHRS and CDR2 YFSETQ. The CDR3 has 15 amino acids. CDR3: CASSSTGLGANVLTF. CDR3 coding DNA: TGCGCCAGCAGCTCTACAGGATTGGGGGCCAACGTCCTGACTTTC.

This clone is a singleton in its sample. The rearrangement joins TRBV15 to TRBJ1-2; weak D call: TRBD1 (5 bases). The germline gives CDR1 LNHNV, CDR2 YYDKDF (reference sequence). The CDR3 is 14 amino acids. V shed 0 bases and J shed 5 bases, with 10 bases lying between them. CDR3 DNA sequence: TGTGCCACCAGCAGAGACTTAGGGGCTTATGGCTACACCTTC. Encoded protein: CATSRDLGAYGYTF.

The rearrangement uses TRBV5-6 and TRBJ2-7, with D tentatively TRBD2 (6 bases). Germline V gene sequence: CDR1 SGHDT, CDR2 YYEEEE. Trimming took off 0 bases at V and 3 bases at J, with 10 bases between the two ends. This CDR3 is 14 amino acids long. CDR3 coding DNA: TGTGCCAGCAGCTTGGCCGCGGGGCTCTACGAGCAGTACTTC. Translated, it gives CASSLAAGLYEQYF.

The rearrangement links TRBV5-4 to TRBJ2-7; 7 bases are a match to TRBD1. This CDR3 is 16 amino acids long. Germline V CDR1 and CDR2: SGHNT, YYREEE (reference sequence). V lost 3 bases and J lost 5; bases outside the gene matches: 14. The CDR3 DNA follows: TGTGCCAGCAGCTCCTATAACCGGGACAGTTCACACGAGCAGTACTTC. It is translated as CASSSYNRDSSHEQYF.

The chain is built from TRBV5-6 and TRBJ2-1; TRBD2 agrees at 12 bases. V lost 0 bases and J lost 3; bases outside the gene matches: 4. This CDR3 contains 17 residues. The germline gives CDR1 SGHDT, CDR2 YYEEEE. CDR3 sequence: CASSLGLAGVFYNEQFF. DNA for the CDR3: TGTGCCAGCAGCTTGGGACTAGCGGGAGTGTTCTACAATGAGCAGTTCTTC.

This clone has just one count. CDR3 sequence: CASSRYDRGRYEQYF. The CDR3 region has the DNA TGTGCCAGCAGCCGATACGACAGGGGGCGATACGAGCAGTACTTC. This chain links TRBV5-6 with TRBJ2-7, with TRBD1 matching over 10 bases. V trimming: 4 bases; J trimming: 4 bases; junction bases outside the gene matches: 8. The germline gives CDR1 SGHDT, CDR2 YYEEEE. CDR3 length equals 15 residues. The whole variable domain, filled in from reference TRBV5-6 and TRBJ2-7, reads DAGVTQSPTHLIKTRGQQVTLRCSPKSGHDTVSWYQQALGQGPQFIFQYYEEEERQRGNFPDRFSGHQFPNYSSELNVNALLLGDSALYLCASSRYDRGRYEQYFGPGTRLTVT.

V usage is TRBV6-5 and J usage is TRBJ2-5; 10 bases agree with TRBD2. The CDR3 runs 16 residues. Germline V gives CDR1 MNHEY, CDR2 SVGAGI. The ends lost 0 bases at V and 5 bases at J; junction bases unmatched: 6. CDR3: CASSYSASGRRETQYF. The CDR3 region has the DNA TGTGCCAGCAGTTACTCGGCTAGCGGGAGACGGGAGACCCAGTACTTC.

The chain links TRBV7-9 to TRBJ2-1; no definite D call. This CDR3 is 16 amino acids long. Germline assignment: CDR1 SEHNR and CDR2 FQNEAQ (reference sequence). Trimming took 5 bases from V and 0 from J, leaving 14 bases between them. This CDR3 is CASSPTGTHSYNEQFF. The CDR3 DNA reads as TGTGCCAGCAGCCCAACCGGTACCCACTCCTACAATGAGCAGTTCTTC.

The V gene is TRBV30, the J gene TRBJ1-2; no firm D call. Germline-derived CDR1 and CDR2 are GTSNPN and SVGIG (reference sequence). The length of the CDR3 is 12 residues. V lost 0 bases to trimming and J lost 8 bases, with 10 bases between them. CDR3 nucleotides: TGTGCCTGGAGTGTTCTACGGGAGGGCTACACCTTC. Translating it yields CAWSVLREGYTF.